Here is one T cell receptor (beta chain) with its context. This receptor's antigen is unknown. No qualities accompany the bases; no much larger clone lies one base away. The sample belongs to a study of CD8 T cells in Susac syndrome (dated by TCRdb to about 2019). As for the study more broadly: Whether CD8+ T cell activation and differentiation in Susac syndrome was antigen driven was tested using repertoire sequencing. The full study reports these points: The TCR sequencing and HLA analysis was acknowledged to have included a relatively small number of individuals.

High-throughput TCR beta sequencing profiled peripheral blood CD8+ and CD4+ T cells from healthy donors, Susac syndrome patients and multiple sclerosis patients. The healthy donors served as controls matched for age and sex. Bulk CD8+ and CD4+ T cells were purified by magnetic negative isolation, while CD8+ TEMRA cells were enriched using FACS. Blood was collected in EDTA tubes and processed within 24 hours, with PBMCs isolated through density gradient centrifugation. PBMCs destined for TCR sequencing were cryopreserved in liquid nitrogen and later thawed in a 37 °C water bath. The sorted or isolated CD4+, CD8+ and CD8+ TEMRA cells had a purity of 90% or higher. RNA was extracted with the RNeasy kit and about 0.5 to 1 ug was reverse transcribed using random hexamers. TCR beta CDR3 regions were amplified with the immunoSEQ multiplex PCR assay covering 54 Vbeta and 13 Jbeta segments. Bias from PCR amplification was corrected by using a synthetic template baseline for primer optimization and for computational correction. The authors' analysis ran thus. Reads were annotated to V, D and J genes according to IMGT and were analyzed with immunoSEQ Analyzer, with only productive sequences retained. Clonality was computed as one minus Shannon entropy normalized by log2 of the number of productive unique sequences. Public and private clones were assessed among the 100 most prevalent clones of each patient and control. Susac-specific clones were defined as absent from healthy and MS cohorts, around 970 published viral clones and other ImmuneACCESS disease sequences. TCRdb ran its own pipeline on the public reads, namely fastp trimming at Q25 and MiXCR clone calling, and kept in-frame beta chains. Rows with one shared CDR3 protein collapse into an entry with the most common genes and DNA. The V and J calls reflect TCRdb's pipeline rather than the authors' work. The sample data list approximately 120,000 distinct CDR3 sequences, and about 95% of these were observed just once. The ten largest make up about 0.095% of the sample.

The receptor comes from a human donor in good health. Sequenced: CD4+ T cells from PBMCs.

CDR3 region: CASSFLSGRNLETQYF. The nucleotides read TGTGCCAGCAGCTTCCTCAGCGGGAGGAACCTCGAGACCCAGTACTTC. The chain was built from TRBV5-6 and TRBJ2-5, with TRBD2 matching 9 junction bases. Germline trimming: 2 bases from V, 5 bases from J; junction bases outside gene matches: 10. Taken from cysteine to phenylalanine, the CDR3 has 16 residues. Kept here is only the CDR3 DNA, which spans 48 bases and is read in frame from base 1. CDR1 and CDR2 are read off the germline V gene as SGHDT and YYEEEE.